Each of the 18 T cell receptor beta chains below was sequenced from the same sample in a study of CD8 T cells in Susac syndrome. With random hexamers, roughly 0.5 to 1 ug RNA was reverse transcribed. Each CDR3 protein is one row after TCRdb ran MiXCR on the immunoSEQ multiplex PCR reads. The sample records 150,000 or so distinct CDR3 sequences, 95% being singletons. Sequencing was carried out using CD4+ T cells from PBMCs. Receptors were obtained from a human donor with Susac syndrome.

The gene calls are TRBV20-1 and TRBJ2-4, with D unresolved. There are 13 residues in the CDR3. Between the trimmed V and J ends, which lost 1 base and 9 bases, there was a span of 13 bases. Germline loops: CDR1 DFQATT, CDR2 SNEGSKA (reference sequence). The CDR3 region is CSARANQRGIQYF. The CDR3 coding sequence is TGCAGTGCTAGAGCGAACCAGAGAGGCATTCAGTACTTC.

The V gene is TRBV7-8, the J gene TRBJ1-2; a possible D gene is TRBD1 (5 bases). Looked up from germline, CDR1 is SGHVS and CDR2 is FQNEAQ. The CDR3 runs to 15 residues. Trimming took 1 base from V and 2 from J, leaving 11 bases between them. CDR3 region: CASSLVRGSNYGYTF. DNA for the CDR3: TGTGCCAGCAGCTTAGTAAGGGGATCGAACTATGGCTACACCTTC.

This chain links TRBV5-6 with TRBJ1-5, with 8 bases matching TRBD1. CDR3 size: 18 residues. V lost 4 bases and J lost 1; bases outside the gene matches: 13. In germline, CDR1 is SGHDT, CDR2 YYEEEE. For the CDR3, the DNA is TGTGCCAGCAGCCGACAGGCAGGGGGCGCTCCCAGCAATCAGCCCCAGCATTTT. Residues: CASSRQAGGAPSNQPQHF.

The chain recombines TRBV6-6 with TRBJ1-5; D unclear. Trimming took off 5 bases at V and 1 base at J, with 9 bases between the two ends. Germline V gives CDR1 MNHNY, CDR2 SVGAGI (reference sequence). CDR3 length equals 14 residues. The CDR3 DNA follows: TGTGCCAGCAGTGCGGAGTACAGCAATCAGCCCCAGCATTTT. It encodes CASSAEYSNQPQHF.

The V call is TRBV30, the J call TRBJ1-1; no definite D call. This CDR3 comprises 12 residues. Germline CDR1 and CDR2: GTSNPN and SVGIG (reference sequence). Trimming removed 5 bases at V and 1 base at J, with 8 bases between. The CDR3 here is CAWHKRNTEAFF. The CDR3 DNA reads as TGTGCCTGGCATAAAAGGAACACTGAAGCTTTCTTT. The variable domain in full, with the rest retrieved from reference TRBV30 and TRBJ1-1, is SQTIHQWPATLVQPVGSPLSLECTVEGTSNPNLYWYRQAAGRGLQLLFYSVGIGQISSEVPQNLSASRPQDRQFILSSKKLLLSDSGFYLCAWHKRNTEAFFGQGTRLTVV.

The V gene is TRBV20-1, the J gene TRBJ1-2, with 7 nucleotides matching TRBD1. Looked up from germline, CDR1 is DFQATT and CDR2 is SNEGSKA (reference sequence). The CDR3 covers 13 residues. After removal of 3 bases from V and 2 bases from J, the junction contained 3 bases not matched to a gene. The CDR3 sequence is CSASETGNYGYTF. CDR3 in DNA: TGCAGTGCTAGTGAGACAGGGAACTATGGCTACACCTTC.

The gene calls are TRBV2 and TRBJ1-1; 9 bases are a match to TRBD1. CDR1 SNHLY and CDR2 FYNNEI come from the germline V gene. The CDR3 loop spans 15 amino acids. The trim removed 5 bases at V and 0 bases at J, leaving 4 bases unmatched. CDR3 nucleotides: TGTGCCAGCAGTAGACAGGGGGTAGTGAACACTGAAGCTTTCTTT. It translates to CASSRQGVVNTEAFF.

V usage is TRBV21-1 and J usage is TRBJ2-7. TRBV21-1 is marked as a pseudogene. CDR3 length: 15 amino acids. The CDR3 nucleotides read TGTGCCAGCAGCAAAGTCTGGTCAGGATCCTACGAGCAGTACTTC. Amino acids: CASSKVWSGSYEQYF.

This chain links TRBV6-2 or TRBV6-3 with TRBJ1-1; TRBD1 matches 7 bases. The CDR3 runs to 11 residues. Losses at the gene ends were 5 bases for V and 9 bases for J; bases not matched to a gene: 3. Germline V gene sequence: CDR1 MNHEY, CDR2 SVGEGT. The CDR3 DNA follows: TGTGCCAGCAGTCTGGGACAGAAAGCTTTCTTT. It is translated as CASSLGQKAFF.

This rearrangement joins TRBV15 to TRBJ2-7, with D perhaps TRBD1 (6 bases). In germline, CDR1 is LNHNV, CDR2 YYDKDF (reference sequence). Trimming cost V 1 base and J 2 bases, with 15 bases left between them. This CDR3 region has 16 residues. CDR3 protein: CATSRGPTGRTYEQYF. Written as DNA, the CDR3 is TGTGCCACCAGCAGAGGCCCGACAGGTCGCACCTACGAGCAGTACTTC.

This sequence joins TRBV5-1 and TRBJ2-3; D remains unclear. With 9 bases removed from V and 6 bases from J, the gap between germline ends came to 17 bases. The V gene's germline CDR1 is SGHRS and CDR2 YFSETQ. This CDR3 comprises 13 residues. This CDR3 reads CATLPRSADTQYF. The CDR3 DNA reads TGCGCCACCCTACCTCGGTCGGCGGATACGCAGTATTTT.

This chain joins TRBV11-2 and TRBJ2-5; 10 nucleotides align to TRBD2. Trimming cost V 0 bases and J 5 bases; bases outside gene matches: 6. Germline values: CDR1 SGHAT, CDR2 FQNNGV. CDR3 length: 16 amino acids. CDR3 coding DNA: TGTGCCAGCAGCTTAGATCTGGGACTAGCGACGGAGACCCAGTACTTC. It translates to CASSLDLGLATETQYF.

This chain joins TRBV7-9 and TRBJ1-3; weak D call: TRBD1 (5 bases). Germline V CDR1 and CDR2: SEHNR, FQNEAQ (reference sequence). The V and J ends lost 5 bases and 3 bases respectively, with 14 bases between them. CDR3 size: 15 residues. CDR3 sequence: CASSPAGTDGNTIYF. DNA of the CDR3: TGTGCCAGCAGCCCCGCCGGGACGGATGGAAACACCATATATTTT.

The rearrangement joins TRBV7-9 to TRBJ2-2, with D uncertain. The CDR3 contains 14 residues. Trimming shortened V by 5 bases and J by 3 bases, and 10 bases separated the two germline ends. CDR1 and CDR2 (germline): SEHNR, FQNEAQ (reference sequence). CDR3 bases: TGTGCCAGCAGCCCCAATCCCGACACCGGGGAGCTGTTTTTT. It translates to CASSPNPDTGELFF.

The chain links TRBV18 to TRBJ1-2; tentatively, D is TRBD1 (6 bases). CDR1 KGHSH and CDR2 LQKENI come from the germline V gene. This CDR3 region has 15 residues. V lost 3 bases and J lost 4, with 15 bases in between. This chain's CDR3 is CASSPPAGEGYGYTF. CDR3 nucleotides: TGTGCCAGCTCACCGCCCGCAGGGGAGGGCTATGGCTACACCTTC.

This chain connects TRBV20-1 to TRBJ2-1, with D perhaps assigned TRBD1 or TRBD2 (5 bases each). The germline V gene encodes CDR1 DFQATT and CDR2 SNEGSKA (reference sequence). The CDR3 has 14 amino acids. With 4 bases removed from V and 6 bases from J, the gap between germline ends came to 16 bases. The CDR3 sequence: CSANLAGAVNEQFF. The CDR3 DNA reads TGCAGTGCTAACCTGGCCGGGGCAGTCAATGAGCAGTTCTTC.

The V call is TRBV2, the J call TRBJ2-4; no reliable D call. Deletions cut 7 bases from V and 0 bases from J, with 16 bases between. Germline-derived CDR1 and CDR2 are SNHLY and FYNNEI. The CDR3 is 16 amino acids. The CDR3 loop is CASTSNTNLAKNIQYF. CDR3 DNA: TGTGCCAGCACCTCGAACACAAATTTAGCCAAAAACATTCAGTACTTC. The variable domain in full, with the rest retrieved from reference TRBV2 and TRBJ2-4, is EPEVTQTPSHQVTQMGQEVILRCVPISNHLYFYWYRQILGQKVEFLVSFYNNEISEKSEIFDDQFSVERPDGSNFTLKIRSTKLEDSAMYFCASTSNTNLAKNIQYFGAGTRLSVL.

This clonotype was observed a single time. The V gene is TRBV19, the J gene TRBJ1-5; D is perhaps TRBD1 (5 bases). There are 11 residues in the CDR3. Germline CDR1 and CDR2: LNHDA and SQIVND (reference sequence). V gave up 3 bases and J gave up 9 bases, with 6 bases separating them. The CDR3 nucleotides are TGTGCCAGTAGTATGCAGGGGCCCCAGCATTTT. Encoded protein: CASSMQGPQHF.